This TCR beta chain was observed in a study of T cells in Graves' hyperthyroidism and ophthalmopathy. Many counts were recorded for this clonotype. Researchers took RNA transcripts and amplified the TCR beta CDR3 regions from them. During a first-round RT-PCR of the TCR CDR3, the HTBI primer set was used. TCRdb redid the calling of the multiplex PCR reads with MiXCR, one entry per CDR3 protein. The profile shows approximately 610,000 distinct CDR3 sequences, approximately 14% of them singletons. From germline, CDR1 is MNHNS and CDR2 SASEGT. The CDR3 contains 14 residues. V trimming: 7 bases; J trimming: 2 bases; junction bases outside the gene matches: 6.

Sequences were obtained from blood. The TCR sequence derives from a woman between 40 and 55 years old with Graves' ophthalmopathy. The chain couples TRBV6-1 to TRBJ2-7; 9 nucleotides agree with TRBD1. The CDR3 DNA reads TGTGCCAGCAAGCCGGGACAGGGCACCTACGAGCAGTACTTC. This translates into CASKPGQGTYEQYF.